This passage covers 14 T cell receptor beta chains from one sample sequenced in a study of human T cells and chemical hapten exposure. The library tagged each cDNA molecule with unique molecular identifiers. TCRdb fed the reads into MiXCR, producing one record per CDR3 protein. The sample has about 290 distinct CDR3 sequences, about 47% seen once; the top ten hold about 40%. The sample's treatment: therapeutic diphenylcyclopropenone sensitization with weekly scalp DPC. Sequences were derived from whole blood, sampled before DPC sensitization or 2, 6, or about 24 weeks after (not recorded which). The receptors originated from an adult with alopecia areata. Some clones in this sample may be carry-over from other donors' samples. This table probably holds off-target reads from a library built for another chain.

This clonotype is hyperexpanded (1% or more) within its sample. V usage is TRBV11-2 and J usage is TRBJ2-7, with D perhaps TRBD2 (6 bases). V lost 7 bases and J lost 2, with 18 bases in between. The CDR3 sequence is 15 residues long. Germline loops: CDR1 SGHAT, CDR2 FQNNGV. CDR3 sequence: CASTTSRGPAYEQYF. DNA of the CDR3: TGTGCCAGCACCACTAGCCGGGGCCCTGCCTACGAGCAGTACTTC.

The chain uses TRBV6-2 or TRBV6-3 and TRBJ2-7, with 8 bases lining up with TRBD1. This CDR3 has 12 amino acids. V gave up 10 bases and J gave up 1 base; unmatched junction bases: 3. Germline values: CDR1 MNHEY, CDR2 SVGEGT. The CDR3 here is CATGQGSYEQYF. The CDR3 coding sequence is TGTGCCACCGGACAGGGATCCTACGAGCAGTACTTC.

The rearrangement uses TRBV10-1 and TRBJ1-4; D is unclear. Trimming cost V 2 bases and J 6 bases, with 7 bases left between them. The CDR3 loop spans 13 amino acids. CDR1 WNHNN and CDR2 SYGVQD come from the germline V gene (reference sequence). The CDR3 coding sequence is TGCGCCAGCAGTGAGAAAATTGATGAAAAACTGTTTTTT. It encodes CASSEKIDEKLFF.

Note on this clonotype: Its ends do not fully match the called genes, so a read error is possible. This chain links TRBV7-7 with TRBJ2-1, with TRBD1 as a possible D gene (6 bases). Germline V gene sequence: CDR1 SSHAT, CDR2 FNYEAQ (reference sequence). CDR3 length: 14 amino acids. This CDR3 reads CASSLGQQYNEQFF. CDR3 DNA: TGTGCTAGCAGCTTAGGACAGCAGTACAATGAGCAGTTCTTC. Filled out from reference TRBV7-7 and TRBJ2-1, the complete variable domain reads GAGVSQSPRYKVTKRGQDVTLRCDPISSHATLYWYQQALGQGPEFLTYFNYEAQPDKSGLPSDRFSAERPEGSISTLTIQRTEQRDSAMYRCASSLGQQYNEQFFGPGTRLTVL.

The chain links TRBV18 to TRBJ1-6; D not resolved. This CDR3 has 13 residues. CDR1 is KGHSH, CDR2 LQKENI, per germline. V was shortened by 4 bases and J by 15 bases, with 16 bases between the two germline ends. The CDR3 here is CASSLRQPSILHF. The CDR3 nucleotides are TGTGCCAGCTCACTTCGGCAACCCTCTATCCTCCACTTT. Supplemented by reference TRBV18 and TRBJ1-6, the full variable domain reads NAGVMQNPRHLVRRRGQEARLRCSPMKGHSHVYWYRQLPEEGLKFMVYLQKENIIDESGMPKERFSAEFPKEGPSILRIQQVVRGDSAAYFCASSLRQPSILHFGNGTRLTVT.

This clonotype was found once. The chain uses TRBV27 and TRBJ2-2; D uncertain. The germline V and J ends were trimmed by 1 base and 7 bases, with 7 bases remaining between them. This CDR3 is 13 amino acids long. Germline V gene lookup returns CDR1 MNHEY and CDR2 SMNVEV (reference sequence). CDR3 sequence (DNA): TGTGCCAGCAGTTTATGGAATGGCGGGGAGCTGTTTTTT. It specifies CASSLWNGGELFF.

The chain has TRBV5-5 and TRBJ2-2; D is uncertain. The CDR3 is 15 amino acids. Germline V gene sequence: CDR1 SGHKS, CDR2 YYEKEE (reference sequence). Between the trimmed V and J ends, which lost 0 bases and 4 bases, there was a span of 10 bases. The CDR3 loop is CASSLAPPPTGELFF. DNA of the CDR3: TGTGCCAGCAGCTTGGCCCCTCCCCCCACCGGGGAGCTGTTTTTT.

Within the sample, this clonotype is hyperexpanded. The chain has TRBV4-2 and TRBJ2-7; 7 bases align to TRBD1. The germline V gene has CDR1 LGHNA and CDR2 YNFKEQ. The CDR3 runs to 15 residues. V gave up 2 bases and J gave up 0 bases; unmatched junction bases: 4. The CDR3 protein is CASSQSGTVSYEQYF. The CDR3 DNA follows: TGTGCCAGCAGCCAATCCGGGACAGTCTCCTACGAGCAGTACTTC.

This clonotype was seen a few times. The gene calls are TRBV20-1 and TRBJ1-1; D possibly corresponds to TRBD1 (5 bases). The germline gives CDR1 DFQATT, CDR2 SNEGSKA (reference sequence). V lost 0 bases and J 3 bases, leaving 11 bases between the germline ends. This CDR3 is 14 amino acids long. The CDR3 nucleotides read TGCAGTGCTAGAGATCCTCGCAGGGACACTGAAGCTTTCTTT. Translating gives CSARDPRRDTEAFF.

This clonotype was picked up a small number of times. The DNA of the CDR3 is TGCGCCAGCAGCTTGATTGGGGCCAACGTCCTGACTTTC. Translation gives CASSLIGANVLTF. The chain recombines TRBV5-1 with TRBJ2-6, with no clear D. The CDR3 is made up of 13 amino acids. V shed 1 base and J shed 3 bases, with 2 bases lying between them. The V gene's germline CDR1 is SGHRS and CDR2 YFSETQ. Variable domain in full (rest from reference TRBV5-1 and TRBJ2-6): KAGVTQTPRYLIKTRGQQVTLSCSPISGHRSVSWYQQTPGQGLQFLFEYFSETQRNKGNFPGRFSGRQFSNSRSEMNVSTLELGDSALYLCASSLIGANVLTFGAGSRLTVL.

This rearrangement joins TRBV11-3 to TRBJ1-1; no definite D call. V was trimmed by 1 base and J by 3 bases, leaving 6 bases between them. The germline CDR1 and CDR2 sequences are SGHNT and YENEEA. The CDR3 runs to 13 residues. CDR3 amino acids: CASSLAPDTEAFF. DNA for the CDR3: TGTGCCAGCAGCTTAGCCCCCGACACTGAAGCTTTCTTT.

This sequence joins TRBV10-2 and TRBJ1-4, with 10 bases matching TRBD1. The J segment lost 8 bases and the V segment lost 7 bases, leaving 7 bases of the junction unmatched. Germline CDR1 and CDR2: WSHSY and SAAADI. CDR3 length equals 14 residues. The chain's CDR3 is CASTLVTGGEKLFF. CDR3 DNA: TGCGCCAGCACTCTCGTGACAGGGGGCGAAAAACTGTTTTTT.

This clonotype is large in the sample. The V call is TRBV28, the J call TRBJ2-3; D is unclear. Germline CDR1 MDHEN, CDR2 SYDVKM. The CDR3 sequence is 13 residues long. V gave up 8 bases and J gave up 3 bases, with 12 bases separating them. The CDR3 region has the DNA TGTGCCAGCTCGTGGGAATCGACAGATACGCAGTATTTT. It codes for CASSWESTDTQYF.

The chain's CDR3 is CASSLTSGGSVYEQYF. The CDR3 DNA is TGTGCCAGCAGCCTCACTAGTGGAGGTTCGGTCTACGAGCAGTACTTC. V and J are TRBV7-2 and TRBJ2-7, with TRBD2 as a possible D gene (5 bases). Germline values: CDR1 SGHTA, CDR2 FQGNSA. V gave up 5 bases and J gave up 3 bases, with 20 bases separating them. The CDR3 is made up of 16 amino acids.